This section outlines one T cell receptor beta chain sequence together with its context. This clonotype has only a few counts. It has no known antigen specificity. Per-nucleotide qualities are absent, and no much larger clonotype sits a single base away. The 39 donors, aged roughly 6 to 95 years, were systemically healthy Caucasian individuals from Russia. Approximately 10 milliliters of peripheral blood were collected from each donor into EDTA-treated Vacutainer tubes. Ficoll-Paque density-gradient centrifugation was used to isolate PBMCs, with at least 6.5 million obtained per sample. Total RNA, at least 6 micrograms per sample, was extracted from PBMCs with Trizol reagent. Naive CD45RAhigh/CD27high T cell percentages were measured by flow cytometry on a PBMC aliquot from every donor. This entry belongs to a study of blood T cells in healthy people across ages (dated by TCRdb to 2014 to 2015). Broadly, across the study: In model experiments, roughly one uniquely barcoded TCR beta cDNA molecule per two T cells was captured by template switching. Age-related changes in TCR beta repertoire diversity were measured in the study by deep sequencing normalized with unique cDNA molecular identifiers. To avoid experimental bias, donors of different ages were distributed randomly across sequencing lanes. The donors were divided into four age groups: young (average about 15 years), middle-aged (roughly 40), aged (approximately 62) and long-lived (about 84). The study analyzed two additional independent replicas of 1 million unique cDNA reads from the same blood draw for two donors, one aged 18 to 29 and one aged 80 or older. What the work shows at the level of the full study, not this receptor alone: Donor CMV infection status was unknown, potentially confounding age-related changes in expanded clonotypes. Observed TCR beta diversity per million T cells fell roughly linearly with age, and a significant reduction was already apparent by age roughly 40. Conclusive comparison of naive and antigen-experienced compartments was prevented by the profiling of bulk unsorted PBMCs. The percentage of naive T cells measured by flow cytometry correlated strongly with observed TCR beta diversity. Total diversity estimates from one million sequenced T cells were considered lower bounds and underestimates. Compared with the aged group, more naive CD4+ T cells, fewer expanded clones and increased TCR diversity were shown by the long-lived group, suggesting age selection.

Per the germline V gene, SNHLY is the CDR1 and FYNNEI is the CDR2. Between the V and J ends, shortened by 8 bases and 5 bases respectively, the junction contains 7 bases. The CDR3 measures 11 amino acids from cysteine to phenylalanine. Solely the CDR3 DNA is kept, with 33 bases framed from the first base. The library was prepared using 5' RACE. Instrument on record: Illumina HiSeq 2500. A second about 6 to 11 cycle PCR used a sample-barcoded 5' primer and a J-beta primer mix. A template-switch 5' adaptor carrying 12 random nucleotides introduced a unique molecular identifier onto each TCR beta cDNA molecule. Each sample yielded at least 2.5 million CDR3-containing paired-end reads. The Mint cDNA synthesis kit, primed by a TRBC-specific oligonucleotide, was used to synthesize first-strand cDNA from all RNA. After uracil-DNA glycosylase treatment, a first 18-cycle PCR used universal primers M1SS and BC2_uni_R on all cDNA. In the source study's methods: Each sample was normalized by randomly selecting 1 million high-quality reads, each carrying a distinct molecular identifier. Reads with shared molecular identifiers were discarded instead of being binned into consensus sequences. MiTCR, set to a Q25 quality threshold and the strictest error-elimination algorithm, was used for CDR3 identification, clonotype clustering and error correction. A nonparametric unseen species model using Euler transformation provided a lower-bound estimate of total TCR beta diversity. TCRdb handled the public reads itself, with Q25 trimming in fastp and clone calling in MiXCR, and kept productive beta chains. Records with the same CDR3 protein are collapsed into one entry carrying the most frequent genes and DNA. Clone size and V and J calls follow TCRdb, not the original study. For this sample there are around 790,000 distinct CDR3 sequences; 44% appear just once. The ten largest clones take up roughly 19% of the sample.

The sequenced sample was blood. The TCR was taken from a man in his 60s in good health. This sequence uses TRBV2 and TRBJ2-1, with the D gene call left open. The sequenced DNA: TGTGCCAGCTCGATGGACAATGAGCAGTTCTTC. Its translation is CASSMDNEQFF. Beyond the CDR3, the reference TRBV2 and TRBJ2-1 genes provide the residues; the full variable domain reads: EPEVTQTPSHQVTQMGQEVILRCVPISNHLYFYWYRQILGQKVEFLVSFYNNEISEKSEIFDDQFSVERPDGSNFTLKIRSTKLEDSAMYFCASSMDNEQFFGPGTRLTVL.